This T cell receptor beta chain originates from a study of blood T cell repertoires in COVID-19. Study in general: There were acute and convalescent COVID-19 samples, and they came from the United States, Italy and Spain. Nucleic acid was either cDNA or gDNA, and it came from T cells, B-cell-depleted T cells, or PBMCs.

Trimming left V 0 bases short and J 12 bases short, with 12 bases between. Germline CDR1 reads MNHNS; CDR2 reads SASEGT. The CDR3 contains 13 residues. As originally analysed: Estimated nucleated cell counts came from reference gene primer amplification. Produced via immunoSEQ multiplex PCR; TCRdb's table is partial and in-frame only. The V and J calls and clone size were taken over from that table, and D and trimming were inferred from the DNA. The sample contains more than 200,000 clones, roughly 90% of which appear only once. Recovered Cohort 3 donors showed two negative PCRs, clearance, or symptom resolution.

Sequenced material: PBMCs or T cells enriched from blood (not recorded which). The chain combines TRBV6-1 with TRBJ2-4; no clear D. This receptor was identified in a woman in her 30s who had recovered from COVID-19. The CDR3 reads CASSEAASSRQYF. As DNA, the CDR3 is TGTGCCAGCAGTGAAGCGGCCTCATCTCGTCAGTACTTC.